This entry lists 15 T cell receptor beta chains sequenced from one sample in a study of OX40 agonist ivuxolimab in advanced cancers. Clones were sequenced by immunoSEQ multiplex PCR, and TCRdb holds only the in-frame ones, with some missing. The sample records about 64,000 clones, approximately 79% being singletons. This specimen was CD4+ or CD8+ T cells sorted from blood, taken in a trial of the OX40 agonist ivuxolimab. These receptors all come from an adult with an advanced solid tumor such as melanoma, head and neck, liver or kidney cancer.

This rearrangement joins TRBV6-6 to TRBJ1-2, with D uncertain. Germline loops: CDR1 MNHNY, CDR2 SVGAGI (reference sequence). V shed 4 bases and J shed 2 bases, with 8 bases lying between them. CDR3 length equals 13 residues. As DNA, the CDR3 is TGTGCCAGCAGTTCCGACGGGAACTATGGCTACACCTTC. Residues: CASSSDGNYGYTF.

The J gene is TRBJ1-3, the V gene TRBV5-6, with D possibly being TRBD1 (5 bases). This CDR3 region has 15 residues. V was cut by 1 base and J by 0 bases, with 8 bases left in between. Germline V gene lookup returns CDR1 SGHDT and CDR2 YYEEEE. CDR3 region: CASSLRGFSGNTIYF. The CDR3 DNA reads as TGTGCCAGCAGCTTGAGGGGCTTCTCTGGAAACACCATATATTTT.

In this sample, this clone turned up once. The CDR3 nucleotides read TGTGCCAGCAGCTTAGGGTCCAGGGACCACGAGCAGTACTTC. It yields the protein CASSLGSRDHEQYF. This chain connects TRBV7-8 to TRBJ2-7, with D possibly called TRBD1 or TRBD2 (5 bases each). From germline, CDR1 is SGHVS and CDR2 FQNEAQ. This CDR3 spans 14 amino acids. V lost 1 base to trimming and J lost 5 bases, with 12 bases between them.

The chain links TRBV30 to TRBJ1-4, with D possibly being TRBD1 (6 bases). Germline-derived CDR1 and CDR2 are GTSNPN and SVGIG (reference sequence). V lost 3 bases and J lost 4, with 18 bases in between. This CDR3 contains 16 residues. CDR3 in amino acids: CAWRGYRDTNNEKLFF. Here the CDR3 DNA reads TGTGCCTGGAGGGGGTACCGGGACACTAATAATGAAAAACTGTTTTTT.

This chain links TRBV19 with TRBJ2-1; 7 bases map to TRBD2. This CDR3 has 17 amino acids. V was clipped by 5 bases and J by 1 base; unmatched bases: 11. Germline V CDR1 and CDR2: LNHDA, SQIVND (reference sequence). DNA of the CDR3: TGTGCCAGTAGTGGGGTGGGCGGGAGAGGATCCTACAATGAGCAGTTCTTC. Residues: CASSGVGGRGSYNEQFF.

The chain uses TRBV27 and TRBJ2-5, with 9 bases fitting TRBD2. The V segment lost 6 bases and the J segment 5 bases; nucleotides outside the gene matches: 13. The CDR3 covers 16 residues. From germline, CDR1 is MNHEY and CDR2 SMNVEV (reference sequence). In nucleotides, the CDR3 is TGTGCCAGCAGAAATCAGGCGGGGGGGGGACTCGAGACCCAGTACTTC. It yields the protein CASRNQAGGGLETQYF.

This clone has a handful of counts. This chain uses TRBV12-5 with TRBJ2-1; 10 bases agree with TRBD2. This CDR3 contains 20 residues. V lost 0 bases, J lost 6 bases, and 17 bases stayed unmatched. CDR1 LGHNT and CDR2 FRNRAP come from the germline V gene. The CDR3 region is CASGLVLRWGSGTSVNEQFF. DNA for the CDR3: TGTGCTAGTGGTTTGGTACTTCGGTGGGGTTCGGGGACTAGCGTCAATGAGCAGTTCTTC.

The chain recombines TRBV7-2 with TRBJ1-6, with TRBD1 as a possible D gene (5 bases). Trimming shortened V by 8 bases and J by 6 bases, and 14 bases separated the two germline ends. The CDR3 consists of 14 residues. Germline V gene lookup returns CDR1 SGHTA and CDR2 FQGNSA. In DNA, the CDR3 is TGTGCCAGCCTTCACGGGGGAAGTAATTCACCCCTCCACTTT. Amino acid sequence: CASLHGGSNSPLHF.

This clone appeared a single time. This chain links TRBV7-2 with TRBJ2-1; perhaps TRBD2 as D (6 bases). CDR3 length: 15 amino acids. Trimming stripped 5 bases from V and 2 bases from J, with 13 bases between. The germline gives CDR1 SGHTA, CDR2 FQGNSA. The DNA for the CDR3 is TGTGCCAGCAGCCCTCCGGGACTGCCCTACAATGAGCAGTTCTTC. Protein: CASSPPGLPYNEQFF.

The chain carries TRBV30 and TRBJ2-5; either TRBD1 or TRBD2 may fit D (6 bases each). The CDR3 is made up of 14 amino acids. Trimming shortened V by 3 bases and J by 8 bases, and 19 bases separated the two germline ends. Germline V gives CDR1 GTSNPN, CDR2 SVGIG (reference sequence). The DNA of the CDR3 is TGTGCCTGGAGGGGACCGGGGGCCCGCACAACCCAGTACTTC. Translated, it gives CAWRGPGARTTQYF.

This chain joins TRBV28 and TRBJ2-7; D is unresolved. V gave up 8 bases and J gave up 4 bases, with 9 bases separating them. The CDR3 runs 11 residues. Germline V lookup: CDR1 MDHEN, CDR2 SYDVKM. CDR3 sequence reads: CASGPYYEQYF. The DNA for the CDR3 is TGTGCCAGCGGCCCCTATTACGAGCAGTACTTC.

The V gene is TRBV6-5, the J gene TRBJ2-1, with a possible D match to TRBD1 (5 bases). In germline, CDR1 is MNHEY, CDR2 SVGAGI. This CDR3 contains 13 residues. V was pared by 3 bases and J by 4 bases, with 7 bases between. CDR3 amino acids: CASSYGHYNEQFF. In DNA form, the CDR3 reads TGTGCCAGCAGTTATGGACATTACAATGAGCAGTTCTTC.

CDR3 sequence: CAWGAGTGYNQPQHF. In DNA form, the CDR3 reads TGTGCCTGGGGTGCCGGGACAGGCTACAATCAGCCCCAGCATTTT. The chain is built from TRBV30 and TRBJ1-5; TRBD1 aligns across 8 bases. This CDR3 is built from 15 residues. Germline CDR1 and CDR2: GTSNPN and SVGIG (reference sequence). V was clipped by 5 bases and J by 3 bases; unmatched bases: 9.

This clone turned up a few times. The chain's CDR3 is CASSIDRVSGYTF. Written as DNA, the CDR3 is TGTGCCAGTAGTATTGACAGGGTCTCTGGCTACACCTTC. The J gene is TRBJ1-2, the V gene TRBV19, with 7 nucleotides matching TRBD1. CDR1 and CDR2 from the germline V gene are LNHDA and SQIVND (reference sequence). The ends lost 3 bases at V and 7 bases at J; junction bases unmatched: 5. This CDR3 is built from 13 residues.

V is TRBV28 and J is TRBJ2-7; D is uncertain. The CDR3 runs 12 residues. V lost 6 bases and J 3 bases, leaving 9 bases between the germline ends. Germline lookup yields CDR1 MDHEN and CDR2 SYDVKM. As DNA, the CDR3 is TGTGCCAGCAGCTTAGGGTTCTACGAGCAGTACTTC. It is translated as CASSLGFYEQYF.